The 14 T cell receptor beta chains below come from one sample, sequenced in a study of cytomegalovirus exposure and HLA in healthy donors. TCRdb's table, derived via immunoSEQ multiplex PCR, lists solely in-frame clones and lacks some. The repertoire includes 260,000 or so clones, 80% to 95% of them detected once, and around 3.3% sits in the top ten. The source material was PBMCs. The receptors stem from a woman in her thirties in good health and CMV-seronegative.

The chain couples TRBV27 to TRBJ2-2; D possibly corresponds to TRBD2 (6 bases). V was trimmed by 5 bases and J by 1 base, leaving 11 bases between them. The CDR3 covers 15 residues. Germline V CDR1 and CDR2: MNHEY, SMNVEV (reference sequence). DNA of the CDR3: TGTGCCAGCAGTCGCGGGATGCAGAACACCGGGGAGCTGTTTTTT. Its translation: CASSRGMQNTGELFF.

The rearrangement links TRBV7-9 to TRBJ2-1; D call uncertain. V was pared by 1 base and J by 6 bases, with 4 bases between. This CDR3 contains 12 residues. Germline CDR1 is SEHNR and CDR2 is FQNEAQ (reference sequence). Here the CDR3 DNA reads TGTGCCAGCAGCTTAGTAGGCAATGAGCAGTTCTTC. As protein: CASSLVGNEQFF. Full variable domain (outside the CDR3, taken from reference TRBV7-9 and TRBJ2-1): DTGVSQNPRHKITKRGQNVTFRCDPISEHNRLYWYRQTLGQGPEFLTYFQNEAQLEKSRLLSDRFSAERPKGSFSTLEIQRTEQGDSAMYLCASSLVGNEQFFGPGTRLTVL.

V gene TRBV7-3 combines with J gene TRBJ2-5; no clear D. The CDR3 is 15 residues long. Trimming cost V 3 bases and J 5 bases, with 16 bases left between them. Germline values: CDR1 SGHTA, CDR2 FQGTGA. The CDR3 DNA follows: TGTGCCAGCAGCTTGGCGGCTACCCAGTCGGAGACCCAGTACTTC. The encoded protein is CASSLAATQSETQYF.

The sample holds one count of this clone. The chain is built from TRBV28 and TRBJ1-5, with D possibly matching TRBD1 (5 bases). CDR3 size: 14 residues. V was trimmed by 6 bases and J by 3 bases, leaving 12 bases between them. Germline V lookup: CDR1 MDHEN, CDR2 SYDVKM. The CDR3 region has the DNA TGTGCCAGCAGCCCGGGACCGATCAATCAGCCCCAGCATTTT. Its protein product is CASSPGPINQPQHF.

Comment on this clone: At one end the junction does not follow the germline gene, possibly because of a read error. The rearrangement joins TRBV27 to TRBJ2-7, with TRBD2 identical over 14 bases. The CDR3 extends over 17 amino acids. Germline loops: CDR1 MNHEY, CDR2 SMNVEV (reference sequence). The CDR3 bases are TGTGTCAGCAGTTCAACCCAGAGGACTAGCGGGAGGTACGAGCAGTACTTC. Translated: CVSSSTQRTSGRYEQYF.

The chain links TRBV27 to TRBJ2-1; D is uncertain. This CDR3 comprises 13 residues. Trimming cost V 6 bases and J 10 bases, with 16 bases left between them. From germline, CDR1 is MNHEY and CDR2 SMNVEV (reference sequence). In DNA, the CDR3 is TGTGCCAGCAGCCTAAGTGGCCTCCGGGAGCAGTTCTTC. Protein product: CASSLSGLREQFF.

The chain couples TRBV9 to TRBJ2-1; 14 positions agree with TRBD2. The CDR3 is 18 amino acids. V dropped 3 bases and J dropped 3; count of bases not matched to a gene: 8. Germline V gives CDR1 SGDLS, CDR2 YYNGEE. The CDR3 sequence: CASSAVPGLAGVYNEQFF. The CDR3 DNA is TGTGCCAGCAGCGCCGTCCCGGGACTAGCGGGAGTCTACAATGAGCAGTTCTTC.

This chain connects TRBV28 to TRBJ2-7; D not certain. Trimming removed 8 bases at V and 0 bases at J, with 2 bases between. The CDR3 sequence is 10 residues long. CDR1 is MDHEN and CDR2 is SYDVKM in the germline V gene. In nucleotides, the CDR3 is TGTGCCAGCGCCTCCTACGAGCAGTACTTC. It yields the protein CASASYEQYF.

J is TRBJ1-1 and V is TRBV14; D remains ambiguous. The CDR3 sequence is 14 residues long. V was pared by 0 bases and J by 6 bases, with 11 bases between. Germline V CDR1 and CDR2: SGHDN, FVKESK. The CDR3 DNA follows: TGTGCCAGCAGCCAAGATGTCGGGATCGCTGAAGCTTTCTTT. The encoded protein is CASSQDVGIAEAFF.

CDR3: CSVKGQGRTEAFF. CDR3 coding DNA: TGCAGCGTAAAGGGACAGGGACGCACTGAAGCTTTCTTT. The rearrangement uses TRBV29-1 and TRBJ1-1, with 9 bases identical to TRBD1. CDR3 length: 13 amino acids. V shed 6 bases and J 4 bases; nucleotides not matched to a gene: 6. The V gene's germline CDR1 is SQVTM and CDR2 ANQGSEA. The variable domain in full, with the rest retrieved from reference TRBV29-1 and TRBJ1-1, is SAVISQKPSRDICQRGTSLTIQCQVDSQVTMMFWYRQQPGQSLTLIATANQGSEATYESGFVIDKFPISRPNLTFSTLTVSNMSPEDSSIYLCSVKGQGRTEAFFGQGTRLTVV.

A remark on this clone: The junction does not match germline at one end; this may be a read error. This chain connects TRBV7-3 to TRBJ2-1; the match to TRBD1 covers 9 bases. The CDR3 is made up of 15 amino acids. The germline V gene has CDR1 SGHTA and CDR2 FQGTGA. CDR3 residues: CASSLGGTGFTEQFF. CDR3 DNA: TGTGCTAGCAGCTTAGGGGGGACAGGGTTCACTGAGCAGTTCTTC.

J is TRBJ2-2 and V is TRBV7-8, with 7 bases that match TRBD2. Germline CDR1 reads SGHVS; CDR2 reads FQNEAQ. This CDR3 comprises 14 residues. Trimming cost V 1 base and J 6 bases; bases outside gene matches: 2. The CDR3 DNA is TGTGCCAGCAGCTTAGGACTAGCCCCCGGGGAGCTGTTTTTT. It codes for CASSLGLAPGELFF.

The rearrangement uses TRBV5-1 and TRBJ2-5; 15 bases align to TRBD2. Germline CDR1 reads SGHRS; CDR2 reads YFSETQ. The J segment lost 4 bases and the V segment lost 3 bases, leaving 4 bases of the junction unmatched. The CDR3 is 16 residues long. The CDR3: CASSSGLAGGGETQYF. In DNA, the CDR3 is TGCGCCAGCAGCTCCGGACTAGCGGGAGGGGGAGAGACCCAGTACTTC.

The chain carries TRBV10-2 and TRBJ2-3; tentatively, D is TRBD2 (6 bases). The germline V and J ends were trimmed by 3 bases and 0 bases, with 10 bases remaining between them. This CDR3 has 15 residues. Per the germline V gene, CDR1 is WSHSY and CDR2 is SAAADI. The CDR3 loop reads CASSDSGGSTDTQYF. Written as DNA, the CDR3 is TGCGCCAGCAGTGATAGCGGAGGAAGCACAGATACGCAGTATTTT.